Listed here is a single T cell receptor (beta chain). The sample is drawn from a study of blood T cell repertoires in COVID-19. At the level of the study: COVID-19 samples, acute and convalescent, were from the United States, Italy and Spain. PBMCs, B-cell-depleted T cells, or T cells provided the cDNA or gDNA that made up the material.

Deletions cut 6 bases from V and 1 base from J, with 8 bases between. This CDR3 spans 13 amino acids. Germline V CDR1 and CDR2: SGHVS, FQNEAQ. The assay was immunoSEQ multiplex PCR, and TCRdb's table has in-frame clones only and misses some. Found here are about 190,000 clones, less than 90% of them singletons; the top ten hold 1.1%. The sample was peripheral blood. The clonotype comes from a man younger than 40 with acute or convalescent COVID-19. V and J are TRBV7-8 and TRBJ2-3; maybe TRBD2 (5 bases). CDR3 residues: CASRDFRTDTQYF. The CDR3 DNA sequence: TGTGCCAGCAGGGACTTTCGCACAGATACGCAGTATTTT.